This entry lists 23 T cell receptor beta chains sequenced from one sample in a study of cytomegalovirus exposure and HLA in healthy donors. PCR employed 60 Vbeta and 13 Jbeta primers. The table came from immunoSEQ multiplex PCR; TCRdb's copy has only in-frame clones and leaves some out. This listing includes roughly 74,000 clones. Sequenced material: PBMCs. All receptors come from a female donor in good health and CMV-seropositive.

CDR3 region: CASSITSYTGELFF. The CDR3 bases are TGTGCCAGTAGTATAACTTCCTACACCGGGGAGCTGTTTTTT. The V and J genes are TRBV19 and TRBJ2-2; no firm D call. Trimming removed 2 bases from V and 3 bases from J, with 7 bases in between. CDR3 length: 14 amino acids. CDR1 and CDR2 (germline): LNHDA, SQIVND (reference sequence).

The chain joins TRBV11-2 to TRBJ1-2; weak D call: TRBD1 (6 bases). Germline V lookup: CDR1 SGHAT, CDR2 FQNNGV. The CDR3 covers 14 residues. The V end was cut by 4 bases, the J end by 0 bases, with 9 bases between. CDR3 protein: CASSYQGSNYGYTF. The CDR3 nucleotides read TGTGCCAGCAGCTACCAGGGGTCTAACTATGGCTACACCTTC. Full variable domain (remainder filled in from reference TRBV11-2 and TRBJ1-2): EAGVAQSPRYKIIEKRQSVAFWCNPISGHATLYWYQQILGQGPKLLIQFQNNGVVDDSQLPKDRFSAERLKGVDSTLKIQPAKLEDSAVYLCASSYQGSNYGYTFGSGTRLTVV.

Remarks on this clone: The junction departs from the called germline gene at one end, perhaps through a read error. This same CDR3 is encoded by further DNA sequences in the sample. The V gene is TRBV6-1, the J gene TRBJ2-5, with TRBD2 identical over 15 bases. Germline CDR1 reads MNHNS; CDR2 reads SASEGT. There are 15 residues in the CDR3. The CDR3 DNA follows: TGCGCCAGCAGTGGACTAGCGGGAGGGCCAGAGACCCAGTACTTC. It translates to CASSGLAGGPETQYF.

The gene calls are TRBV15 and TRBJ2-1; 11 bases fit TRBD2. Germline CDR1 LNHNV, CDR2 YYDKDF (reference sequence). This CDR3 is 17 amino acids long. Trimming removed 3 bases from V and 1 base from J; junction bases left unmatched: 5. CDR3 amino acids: CATSSIAGGSSYNEQFF. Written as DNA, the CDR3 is TGTGCCACCAGCAGTATAGCGGGGGGGTCGTCCTACAATGAGCAGTTCTTC.

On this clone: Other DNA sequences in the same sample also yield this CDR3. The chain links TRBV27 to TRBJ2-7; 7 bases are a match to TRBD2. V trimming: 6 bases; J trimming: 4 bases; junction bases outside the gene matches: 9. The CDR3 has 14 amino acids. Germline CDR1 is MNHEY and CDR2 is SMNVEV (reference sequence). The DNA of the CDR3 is TGTGCCAGCAGCCCTGGACTAGGAGGTTACGAGCAGTACTTC. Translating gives CASSPGLGGYEQYF.

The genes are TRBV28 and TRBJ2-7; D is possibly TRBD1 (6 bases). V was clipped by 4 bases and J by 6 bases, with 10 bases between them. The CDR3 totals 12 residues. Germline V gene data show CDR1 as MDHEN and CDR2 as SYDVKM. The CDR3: CASSSTGSEQYF. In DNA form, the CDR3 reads TGTGCCAGCAGTTCAACAGGGTCCGAGCAGTACTTC.

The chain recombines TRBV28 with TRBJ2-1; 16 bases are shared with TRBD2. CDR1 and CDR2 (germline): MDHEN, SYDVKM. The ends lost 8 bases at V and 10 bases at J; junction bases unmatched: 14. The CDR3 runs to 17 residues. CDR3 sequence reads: CASLPPPGTSGRGEQFF. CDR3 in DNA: TGTGCCAGCCTCCCGCCCCCAGGGACTAGCGGGAGGGGCGAGCAGTTCTTC.

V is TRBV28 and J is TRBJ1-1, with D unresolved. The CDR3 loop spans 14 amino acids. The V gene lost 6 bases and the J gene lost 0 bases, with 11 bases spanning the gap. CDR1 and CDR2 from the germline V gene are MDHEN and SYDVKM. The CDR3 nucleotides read TGTGCCAGCAGGGGTGGCGGTATGAACACTGAAGCTTTCTTT. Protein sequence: CASRGGGMNTEAFF.

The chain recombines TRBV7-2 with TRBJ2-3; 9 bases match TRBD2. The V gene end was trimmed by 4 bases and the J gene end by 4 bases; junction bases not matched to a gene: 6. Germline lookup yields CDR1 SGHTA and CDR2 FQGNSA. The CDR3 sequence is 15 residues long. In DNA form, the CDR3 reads TGTGCCAGCAGCTCCACGGGCGGGAGGGCAGATACGCAGTATTTT. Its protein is CASSSTGGRADTQYF.

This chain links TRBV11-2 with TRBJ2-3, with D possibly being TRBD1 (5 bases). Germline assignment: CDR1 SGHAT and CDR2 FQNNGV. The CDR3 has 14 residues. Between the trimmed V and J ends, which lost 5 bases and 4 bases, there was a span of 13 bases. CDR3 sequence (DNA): TGTGCCAGCAGCCCCCGTCCAGGGTCAGATACGCAGTATTTT. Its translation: CASSPRPGSDTQYF.

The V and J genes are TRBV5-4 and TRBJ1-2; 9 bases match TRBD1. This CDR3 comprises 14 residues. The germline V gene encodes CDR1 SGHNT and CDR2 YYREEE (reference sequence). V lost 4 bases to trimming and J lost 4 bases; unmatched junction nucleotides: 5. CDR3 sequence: CASSPPDRGYGYTF. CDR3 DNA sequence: TGTGCCAGCAGCCCACCGGACAGGGGCTATGGCTACACCTTC.

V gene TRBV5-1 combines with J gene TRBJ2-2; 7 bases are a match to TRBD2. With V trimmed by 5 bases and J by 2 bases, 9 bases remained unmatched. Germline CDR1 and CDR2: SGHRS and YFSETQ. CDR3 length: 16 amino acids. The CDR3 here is CASRNWSGKNTGELFF. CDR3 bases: TGCGCCAGCAGAAACTGGAGCGGGAAAAACACCGGGGAGCTGTTTTTT. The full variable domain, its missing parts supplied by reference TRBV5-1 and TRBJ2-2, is KAGVTQTPRYLIKTRGQQVTLSCSPISGHRSVSWYQQTPGQGLQFLFEYFSETQRNKGNFPGRFSGRQFSNSRSEMNVSTLELGDSALYLCASRNWSGKNTGELFFGEGSRLTVL.

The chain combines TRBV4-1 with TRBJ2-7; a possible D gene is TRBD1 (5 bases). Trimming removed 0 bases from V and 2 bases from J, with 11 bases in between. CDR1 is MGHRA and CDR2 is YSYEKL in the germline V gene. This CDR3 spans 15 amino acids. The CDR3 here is CASSQDDSYTYEQYF. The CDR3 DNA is TGCGCCAGCAGCCAAGACGACAGCTATACCTACGAGCAGTACTTC.

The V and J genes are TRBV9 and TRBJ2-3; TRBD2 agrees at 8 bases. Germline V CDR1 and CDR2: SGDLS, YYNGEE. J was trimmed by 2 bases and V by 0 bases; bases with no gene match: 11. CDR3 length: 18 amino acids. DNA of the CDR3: TGTGCCAGCAGCGTAGGTTTCGGGATAGGACTAGCCACAGATACGCAGTATTTT. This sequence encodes CASSVGFGIGLATDTQYF. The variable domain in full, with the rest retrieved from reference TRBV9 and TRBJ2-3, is DSGVTQTPKHLITATGQRVTLRCSPRSGDLSVYWYQQSLDQGLQFLIQYYNGEERAKGNILERFSAQQFPDLHSELNLSSLELGDSALYFCASSVGFGIGLATDTQYFGPGTRLTVL.

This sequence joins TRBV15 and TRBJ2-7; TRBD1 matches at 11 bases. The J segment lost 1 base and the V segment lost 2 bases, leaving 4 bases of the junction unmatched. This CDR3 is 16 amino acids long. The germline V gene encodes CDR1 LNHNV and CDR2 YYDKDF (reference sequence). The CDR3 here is CATSRPGQGDSYEQYF. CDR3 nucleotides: TGTGCCACCAGCAGACCGGGACAGGGGGATTCCTACGAGCAGTACTTC.

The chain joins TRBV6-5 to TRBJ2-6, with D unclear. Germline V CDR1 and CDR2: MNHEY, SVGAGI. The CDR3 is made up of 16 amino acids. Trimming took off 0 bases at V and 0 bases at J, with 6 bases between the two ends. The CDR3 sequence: CASSYSSSSGANVLTF. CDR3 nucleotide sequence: TGTGCCAGCAGTTACTCGAGTAGCTCTGGGGCCAACGTCCTGACTTTC.

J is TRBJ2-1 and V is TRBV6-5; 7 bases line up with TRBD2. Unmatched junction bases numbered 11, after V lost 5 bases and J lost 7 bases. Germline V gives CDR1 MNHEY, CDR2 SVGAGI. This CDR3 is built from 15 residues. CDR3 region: CASSLLAERENEQFF. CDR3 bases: TGTGCCAGCAGTCTTCTAGCGGAGAGAGAAAATGAGCAGTTCTTC.

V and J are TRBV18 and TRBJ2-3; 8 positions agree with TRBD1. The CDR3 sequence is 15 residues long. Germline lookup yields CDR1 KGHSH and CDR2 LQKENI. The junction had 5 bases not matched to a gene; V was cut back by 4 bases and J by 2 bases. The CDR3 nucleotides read TGTGCCAGCTCACGGGGGACAGGCTTCACAGATACGCAGTATTTT. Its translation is CASSRGTGFTDTQYF.

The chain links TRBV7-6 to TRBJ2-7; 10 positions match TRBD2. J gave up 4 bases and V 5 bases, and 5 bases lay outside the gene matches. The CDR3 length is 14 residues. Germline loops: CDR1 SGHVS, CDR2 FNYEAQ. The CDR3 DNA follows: TGTGCCAGCAGCCGAGGGACTAGCGATTACGAGCAGTACTTC. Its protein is CASSRGTSDYEQYF.

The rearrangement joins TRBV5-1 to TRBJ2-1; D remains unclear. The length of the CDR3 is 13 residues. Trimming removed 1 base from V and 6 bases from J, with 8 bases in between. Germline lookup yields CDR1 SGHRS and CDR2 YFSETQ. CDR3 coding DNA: TGCGCCAGCAGCTTGAACTCACCCAATGAGCAGTTCTTC. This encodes CASSLNSPNEQFF.

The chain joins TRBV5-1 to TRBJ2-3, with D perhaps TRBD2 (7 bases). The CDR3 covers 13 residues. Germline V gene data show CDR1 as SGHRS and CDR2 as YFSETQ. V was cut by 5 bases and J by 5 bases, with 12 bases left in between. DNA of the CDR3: TGCGCCAGCAGTCGGGGGGACAAAGATACGCAGTATTTT. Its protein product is CASSRGDKDTQYF.

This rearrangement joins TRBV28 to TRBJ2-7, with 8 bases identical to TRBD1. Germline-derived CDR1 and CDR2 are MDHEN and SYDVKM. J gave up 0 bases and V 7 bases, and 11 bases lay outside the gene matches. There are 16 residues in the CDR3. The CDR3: CASTTGHRGSSYEQYF. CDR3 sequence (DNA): TGTGCCAGCACCACGGGTCACAGGGGGAGCTCCTACGAGCAGTACTTC.

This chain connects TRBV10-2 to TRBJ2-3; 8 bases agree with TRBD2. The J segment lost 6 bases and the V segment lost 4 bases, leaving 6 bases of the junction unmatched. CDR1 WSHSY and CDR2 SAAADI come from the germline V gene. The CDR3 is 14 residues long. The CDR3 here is CASSVLAERDTQYF. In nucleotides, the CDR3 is TGCGCCAGCAGTGTACTAGCGGAAAGGGATACGCAGTATTTT.